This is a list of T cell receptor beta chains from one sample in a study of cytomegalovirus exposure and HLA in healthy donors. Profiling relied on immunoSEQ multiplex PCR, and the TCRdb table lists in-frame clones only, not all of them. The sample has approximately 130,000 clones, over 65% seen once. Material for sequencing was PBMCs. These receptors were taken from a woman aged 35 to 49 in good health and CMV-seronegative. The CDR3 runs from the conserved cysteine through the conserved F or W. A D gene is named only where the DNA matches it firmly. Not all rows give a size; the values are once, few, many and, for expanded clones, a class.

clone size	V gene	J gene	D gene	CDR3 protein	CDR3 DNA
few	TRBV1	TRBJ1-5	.	CTSSRGQGWSNQPQHF	TGCACCAGCAGCCGGGGACAGGGCTGGAGCAATCAGCCCCAGCATTTT
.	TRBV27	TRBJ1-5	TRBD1	CASSFGRGYSNQPQHF	TGTGCCAGCAGCTTTGGCAGGGGGTATAGCAATCAGCCCCAGCATTTT
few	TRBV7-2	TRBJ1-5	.	CASSHKTGLNQPQHF	TGTGCCAGCAGCCATAAGACAGGTCTCAATCAGCCCCAGCATTTT
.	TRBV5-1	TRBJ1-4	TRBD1	CASSTGTAANEKLFF	TGCGCCAGCAGCACGGGGACAGCGGCGAATGAAAAACTGTTTTTT
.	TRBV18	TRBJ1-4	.	CASSPRDGNEKLFF	TGTGCCAGCTCACCGCGGGACGGAAATGAAAAACTGTTTTTT
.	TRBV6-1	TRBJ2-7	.	CASSVRDSLDEQYF	TGTGCCAGCAGTGTAAGGGACTCCCTAGACGAGCAGTACTTC
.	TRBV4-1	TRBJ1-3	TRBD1	CASSLGTGGNTIYF	TGCGCCAGCAGCCTGGGGACAGGTGGAAACACCATATATTTT
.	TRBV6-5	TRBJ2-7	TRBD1	CASSYRTGPGEQYF	TGTGCCAGCAGTTACAGGACAGGACCTGGCGAGCAGTACTTC
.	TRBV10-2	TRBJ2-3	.	CASRESEGGTDTQYF	TGCGCCAGCCGGGAAAGCGAGGGAGGCACAGATACGCAGTATTTT
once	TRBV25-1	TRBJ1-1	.	CASRDEVLGTEAFF	TGTGCCAGTCGTGATGAGGTTTTGGGCACTGAAGCTTTCTTT
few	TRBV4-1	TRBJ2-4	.	CASSQYGPGTSRRQNIQYF	TGCGCCAGCAGCCAATACGGCCCCGGGACAAGCCGAAGACAAAACATTCAGTACTTC
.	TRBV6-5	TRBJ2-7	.	CASSYVAGLYYEQYF	TGTGCCAGCAGTTACGTGGCAGGGCTCTACTACGAACAGTACTTC